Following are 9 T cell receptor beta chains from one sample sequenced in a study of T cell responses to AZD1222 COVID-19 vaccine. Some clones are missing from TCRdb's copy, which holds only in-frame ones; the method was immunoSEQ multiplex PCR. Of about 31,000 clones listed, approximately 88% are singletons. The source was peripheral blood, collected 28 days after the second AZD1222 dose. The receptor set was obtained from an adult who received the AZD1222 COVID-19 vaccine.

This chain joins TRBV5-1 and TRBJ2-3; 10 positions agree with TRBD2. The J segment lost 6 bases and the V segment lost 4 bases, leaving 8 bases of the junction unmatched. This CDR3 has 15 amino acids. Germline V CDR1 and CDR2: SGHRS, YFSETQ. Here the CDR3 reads CASSLERGGPDTQYF. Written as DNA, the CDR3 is TGCGCCAGCAGCCTAGAGCGGGGGGGCCCCGATACGCAGTATTTT.

The CDR3 DNA sequence: TGTGCCAGCAGCCCACCGAGGGGGCTAGGGACTGAAGCTTTCTTT. Its translation: CASSPPRGLGTEAFF. This chain connects TRBV5-5 to TRBJ1-1; 7 nucleotides match TRBD1. The CDR3 covers 15 residues. The germline V gene has CDR1 SGHKS and CDR2 YYEKEE (reference sequence). V lost 4 bases to trimming and J lost 5 bases; unmatched junction nucleotides: 11.

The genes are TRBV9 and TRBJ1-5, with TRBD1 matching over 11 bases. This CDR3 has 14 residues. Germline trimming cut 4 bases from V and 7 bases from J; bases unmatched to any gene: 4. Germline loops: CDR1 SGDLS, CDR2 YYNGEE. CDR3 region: CASSPGTGGQPQHF. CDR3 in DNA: TGTGCCAGCAGCCCCGGGACAGGGGGACAGCCCCAGCATTTT.

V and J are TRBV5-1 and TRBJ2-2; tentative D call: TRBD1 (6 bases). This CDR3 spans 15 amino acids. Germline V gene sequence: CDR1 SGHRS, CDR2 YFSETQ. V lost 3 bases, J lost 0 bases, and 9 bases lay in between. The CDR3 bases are TGCGCCAGCAGCTCGGACAGATCGAACACCGGGGAGCTGTTTTTT. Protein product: CASSSDRSNTGELFF.

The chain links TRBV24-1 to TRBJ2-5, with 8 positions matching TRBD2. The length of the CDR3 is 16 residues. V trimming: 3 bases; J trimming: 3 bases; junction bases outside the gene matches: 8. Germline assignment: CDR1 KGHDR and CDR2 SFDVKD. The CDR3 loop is CATSDPGLEGKETQYF. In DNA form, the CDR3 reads TGTGCCACCAGTGATCCGGGACTAGAGGGAAAAGAGACCCAGTACTTC.

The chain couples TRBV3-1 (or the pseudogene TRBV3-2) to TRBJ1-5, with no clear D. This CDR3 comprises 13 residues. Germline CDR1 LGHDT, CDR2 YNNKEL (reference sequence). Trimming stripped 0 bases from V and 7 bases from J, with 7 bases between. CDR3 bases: TGTGCCAGCAGCCAAGATTCAAGGCAGCCCCAGCATTTT. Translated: CASSQDSRQPQHF.

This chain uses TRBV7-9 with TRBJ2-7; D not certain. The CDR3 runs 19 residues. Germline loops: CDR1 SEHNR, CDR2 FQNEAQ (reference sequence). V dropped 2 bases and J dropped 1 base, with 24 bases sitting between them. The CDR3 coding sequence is TGTGCCAGCAGCTTAAATCCTGGGGTAGTTACTATCCCTTCCTACGAGCAGTACTTC. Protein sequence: CASSLNPGVVTIPSYEQYF.

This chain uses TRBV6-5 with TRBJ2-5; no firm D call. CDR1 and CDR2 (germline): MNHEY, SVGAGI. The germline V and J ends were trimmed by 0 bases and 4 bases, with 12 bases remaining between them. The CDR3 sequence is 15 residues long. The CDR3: CASSYSPNGRETQYF. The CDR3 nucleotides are TGTGCCAGCAGTTACTCTCCGAATGGCCGAGAGACCCAGTACTTC.

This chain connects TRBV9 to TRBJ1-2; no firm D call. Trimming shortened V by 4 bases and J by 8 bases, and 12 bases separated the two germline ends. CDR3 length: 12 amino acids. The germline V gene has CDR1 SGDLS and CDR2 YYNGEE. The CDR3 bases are TGTGCCAGCAGCCCTAGTAAGGGAGGCTACACCTTC. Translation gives CASSPSKGGYTF.